This TCR beta chain was obtained from a study of CD8+ T cells in alopecia areata. J was trimmed by 0 bases and V by 3 bases; bases with no gene match: 5. This CDR3 is 17 amino acids long. Germline V CDR1 and CDR2: KGHSH, LQKENI. General study findings and limits: Scalp clonality and expanded CD8+ clones among the top 100 fell significantly with tofacitinib. Clarity of TCR sharing across patients fell short of that in mice, possibly HLA-related.

Extraction of RNA preceded its reverse transcription into cDNA, which served as the sequencing template. Measured with immunoSEQ multiplex PCR; TCRdb has only the in-frame clones, and not every one. The sample includes 110,000 or so clones, approximately 51% of them seen just once. Treatment denoted: oral pan-JAK inhibitor, 5-10 mg twice daily. On this clone: The antigen is unknown.

This clonotype was obtained from a human donor with alopecia areata. The specimen comprised CD4+ T cells sorted from blood, sampled at week 24, from a patient treated with tofacitinib. This chain uses TRBV18 with TRBJ1-1, with 12 bases aligning to TRBD1. The CDR3 coding sequence is TGTGCCAGCTCACCGGGGACAGGGGGCGATCTGAACACTGAAGCTTTCTTT. It is translated as CASSPGTGGDLNTEAFF.